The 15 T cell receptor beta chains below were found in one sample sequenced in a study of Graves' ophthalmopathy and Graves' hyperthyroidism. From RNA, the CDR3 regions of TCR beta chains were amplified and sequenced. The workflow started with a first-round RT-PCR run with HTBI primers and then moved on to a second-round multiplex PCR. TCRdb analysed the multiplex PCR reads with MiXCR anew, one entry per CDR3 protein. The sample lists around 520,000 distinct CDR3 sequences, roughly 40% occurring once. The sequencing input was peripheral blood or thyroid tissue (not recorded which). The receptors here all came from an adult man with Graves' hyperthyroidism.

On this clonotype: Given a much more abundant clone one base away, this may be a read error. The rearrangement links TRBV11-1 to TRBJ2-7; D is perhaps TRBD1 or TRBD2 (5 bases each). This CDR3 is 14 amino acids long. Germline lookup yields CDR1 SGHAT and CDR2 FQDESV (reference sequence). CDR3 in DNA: TGTGCCAGCAGTCCGACAGCGGTTTCCTACAAGCAGTACTTC. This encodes CASSPTAVSYKQYF.

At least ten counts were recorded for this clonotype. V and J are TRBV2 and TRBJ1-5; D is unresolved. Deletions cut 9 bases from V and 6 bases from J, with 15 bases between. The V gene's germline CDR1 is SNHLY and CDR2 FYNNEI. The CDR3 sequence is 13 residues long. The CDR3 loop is CASTRGGTQPQHF. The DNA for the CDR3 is TGTGCCAGTACTCGGGGTGGCACTCAGCCCCAGCATTTT.

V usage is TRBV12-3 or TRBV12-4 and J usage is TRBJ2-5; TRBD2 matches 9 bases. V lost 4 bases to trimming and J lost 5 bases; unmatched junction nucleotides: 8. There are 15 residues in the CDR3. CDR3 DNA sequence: TGTGCCAGCAGTTCCCGGGGACTAGCTACCGAGACCCAGTACTTC. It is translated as CASSSRGLATETQYF.

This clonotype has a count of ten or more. CDR3 residues: CASRAGINTGELFF. The CDR3 nucleotides read TGTGCCAGCAGGGCAGGGATTAACACCGGGGAGCTGTTTTTT. The V gene is TRBV6-5, the J gene TRBJ2-2; D perhaps matches TRBD1 (5 bases). V was pared by 6 bases and J by 2 bases, with 10 bases between. The germline CDR1 and CDR2 sequences are MNHEY and SVGAGI. The CDR3 extends over 14 amino acids.

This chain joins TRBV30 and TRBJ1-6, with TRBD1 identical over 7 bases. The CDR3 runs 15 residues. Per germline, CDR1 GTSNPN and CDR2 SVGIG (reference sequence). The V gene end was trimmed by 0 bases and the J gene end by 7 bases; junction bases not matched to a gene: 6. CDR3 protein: CAWSVGQARNSPLHF. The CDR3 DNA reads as TGTGCCTGGAGTGTAGGACAGGCACGGAATTCACCCCTCCACTTT.

The CDR3 spells CASSDEREGSDEQFF. The DNA of the CDR3 is TGTGCCAGCAGTGACGAGCGGGAGGGGTCGGATGAGCAGTTCTTC. The chain recombines TRBV2 with TRBJ2-1; 10 bases align to TRBD2. The trim removed 3 bases at V and 8 bases at J, leaving 7 bases unmatched. Germline assignment: CDR1 SNHLY and CDR2 FYNNEI. This CDR3 spans 15 amino acids.

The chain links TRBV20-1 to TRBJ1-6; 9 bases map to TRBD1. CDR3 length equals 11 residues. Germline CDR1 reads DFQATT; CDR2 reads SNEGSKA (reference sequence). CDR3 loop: CITGGGKTLHF. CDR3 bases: TGCATTACAGGGGGCGGTAAAACCCTCCACTTT.

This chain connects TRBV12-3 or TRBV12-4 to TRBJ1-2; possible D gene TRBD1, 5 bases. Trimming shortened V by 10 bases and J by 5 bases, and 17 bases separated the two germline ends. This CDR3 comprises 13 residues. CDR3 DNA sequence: TGTGCCACGAACCGGGACCGGCAATATGGCTACACCTTC. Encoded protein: CATNRDRQYGYTF.

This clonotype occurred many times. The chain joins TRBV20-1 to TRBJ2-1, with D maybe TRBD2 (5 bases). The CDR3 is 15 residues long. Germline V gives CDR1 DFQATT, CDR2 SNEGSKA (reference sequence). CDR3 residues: CSTRAADLPYNEQFF. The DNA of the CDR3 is TGCAGCACTAGAGCGGCGGACCTACCCTACAATGAGCAGTTCTTC.

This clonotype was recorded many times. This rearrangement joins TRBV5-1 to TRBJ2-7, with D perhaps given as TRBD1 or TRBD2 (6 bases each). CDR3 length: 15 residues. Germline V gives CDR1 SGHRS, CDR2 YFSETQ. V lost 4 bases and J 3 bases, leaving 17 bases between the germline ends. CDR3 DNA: TGCGCCAGCAGCCCTACGATACAGGGAGGCTACGAGCAGTACTTC. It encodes CASSPTIQGGYEQYF.

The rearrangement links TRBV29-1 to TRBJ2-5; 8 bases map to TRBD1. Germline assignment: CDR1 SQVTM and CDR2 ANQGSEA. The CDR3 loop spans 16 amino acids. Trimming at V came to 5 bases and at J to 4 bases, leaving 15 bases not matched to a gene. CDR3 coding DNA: TGCAGCGTTCGACAGGGGTCGGGCAGAATCGGAGAGACCCAGTACTTC. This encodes CSVRQGSGRIGETQYF.

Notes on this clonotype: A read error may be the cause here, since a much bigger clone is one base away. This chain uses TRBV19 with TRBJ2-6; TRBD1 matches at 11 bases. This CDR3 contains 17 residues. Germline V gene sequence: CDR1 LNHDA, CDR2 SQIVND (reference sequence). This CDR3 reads CASSTGTGGWGVNVLTF. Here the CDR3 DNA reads TGTGCCAGTAGTACTGGGACAGGGGGTTGGGGGGTCAACGTCCTGACTTTC.

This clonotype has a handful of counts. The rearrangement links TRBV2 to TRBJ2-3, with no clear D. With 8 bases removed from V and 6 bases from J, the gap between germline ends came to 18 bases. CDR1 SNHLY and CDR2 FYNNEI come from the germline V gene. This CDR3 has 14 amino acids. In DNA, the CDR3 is TGTGCCAGCGGCCTAGGGCCCCCAGCGGATACGCAGTATTTT. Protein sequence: CASGLGPPADTQYF.

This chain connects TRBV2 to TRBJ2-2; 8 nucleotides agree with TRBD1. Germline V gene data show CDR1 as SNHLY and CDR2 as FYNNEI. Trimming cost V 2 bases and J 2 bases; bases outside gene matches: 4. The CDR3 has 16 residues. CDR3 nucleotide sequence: TGTGCCAGCAGTGAATCGGGACAGGTCAACACCGGGGAGCTGTTTTTT. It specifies CASSESGQVNTGELFF.

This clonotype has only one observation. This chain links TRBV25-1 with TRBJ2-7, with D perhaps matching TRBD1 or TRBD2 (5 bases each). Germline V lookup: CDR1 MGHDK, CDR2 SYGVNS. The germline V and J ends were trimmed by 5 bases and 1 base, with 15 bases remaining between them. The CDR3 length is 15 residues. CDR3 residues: CASSSPGGGSYEQYF. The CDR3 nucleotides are TGTGCCAGCAGTAGCCCTGGGGGTGGGTCCTACGAGCAGTACTTC.